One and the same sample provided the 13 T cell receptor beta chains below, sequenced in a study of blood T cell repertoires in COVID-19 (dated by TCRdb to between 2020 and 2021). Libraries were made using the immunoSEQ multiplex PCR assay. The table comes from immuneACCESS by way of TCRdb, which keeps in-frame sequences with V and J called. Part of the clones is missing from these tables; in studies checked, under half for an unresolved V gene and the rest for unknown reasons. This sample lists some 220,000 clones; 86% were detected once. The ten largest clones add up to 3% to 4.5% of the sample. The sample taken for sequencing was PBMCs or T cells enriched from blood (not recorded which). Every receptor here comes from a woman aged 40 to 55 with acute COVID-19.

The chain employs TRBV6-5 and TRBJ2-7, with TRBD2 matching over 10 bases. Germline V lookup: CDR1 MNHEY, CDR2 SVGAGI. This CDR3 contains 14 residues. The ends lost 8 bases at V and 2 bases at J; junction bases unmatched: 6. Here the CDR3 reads CASRRSGGAYEQYV. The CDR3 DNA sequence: TGTGCCAGCCGCAGAAGCGGGGGGGCCTACGAGCAGTACGTC.

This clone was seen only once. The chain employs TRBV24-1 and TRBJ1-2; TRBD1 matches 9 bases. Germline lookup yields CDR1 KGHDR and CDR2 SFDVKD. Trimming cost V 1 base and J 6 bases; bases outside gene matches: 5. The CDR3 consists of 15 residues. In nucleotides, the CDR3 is TGTGCCACCAGTGATTTTGGGGACAGGGAAAATGGCTACACCTTC. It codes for CATSDFGDRENGYTF.

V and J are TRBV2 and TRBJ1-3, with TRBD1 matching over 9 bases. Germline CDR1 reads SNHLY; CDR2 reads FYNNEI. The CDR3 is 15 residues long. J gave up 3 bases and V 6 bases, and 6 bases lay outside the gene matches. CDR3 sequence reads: CASRTDRGVGNTIYF. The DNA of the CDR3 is TGTGCCAGCAGGACGGACAGGGGCGTTGGAAACACCATATATTTT. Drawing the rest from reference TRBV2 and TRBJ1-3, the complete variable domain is EPEVTQTPSHQVTQMGQEVILRCVPISNHLYFYWYRQILGQKVEFLVSFYNNEISEKSEIFDDQFSVERPDGSNFTLKIRSTKLEDSAMYFCASRTDRGVGNTIYFGEGSWLTVV.

The CDR3 here is CASSDSTGGGYTF. CDR3 coding DNA: TGTGCCAGCAGTGACTCAACGGGGGGGGGCTACACCTTC. The J gene is TRBJ1-2, the V gene TRBV6-4; D is perhaps TRBD1 (5 bases). V shed 0 bases and J shed 8 bases, with 10 bases lying between them. Germline CDR1 reads MRHNA; CDR2 reads SNTAGT. CDR3 length: 13 amino acids.

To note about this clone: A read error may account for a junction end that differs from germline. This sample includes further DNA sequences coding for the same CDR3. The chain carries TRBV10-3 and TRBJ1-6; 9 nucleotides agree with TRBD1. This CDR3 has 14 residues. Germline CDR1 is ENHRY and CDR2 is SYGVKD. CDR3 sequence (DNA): TGTGCCATCTCAAGGACAGGGGATAACTCACCCCTCCACTTT. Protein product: CAISRTGDNSPLHF.

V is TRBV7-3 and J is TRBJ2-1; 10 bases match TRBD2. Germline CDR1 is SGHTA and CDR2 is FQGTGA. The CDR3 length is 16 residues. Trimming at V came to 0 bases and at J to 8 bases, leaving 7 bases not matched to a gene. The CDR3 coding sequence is TGTGCCAGCAGCTTAACCGGTAGCGGGGGGAAGGATGAGCAGTTCTTC. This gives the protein CASSLTGSGGKDEQFF.

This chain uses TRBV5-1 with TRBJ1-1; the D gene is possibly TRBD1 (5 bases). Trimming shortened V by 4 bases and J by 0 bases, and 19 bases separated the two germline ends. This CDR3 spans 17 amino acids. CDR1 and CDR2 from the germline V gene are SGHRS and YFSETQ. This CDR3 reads CASSQTNQGFMNTEAFF. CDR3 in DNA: TGCGCCAGCAGCCAAACAAACCAGGGTTTCATGAACACTGAAGCTTTCTTT.

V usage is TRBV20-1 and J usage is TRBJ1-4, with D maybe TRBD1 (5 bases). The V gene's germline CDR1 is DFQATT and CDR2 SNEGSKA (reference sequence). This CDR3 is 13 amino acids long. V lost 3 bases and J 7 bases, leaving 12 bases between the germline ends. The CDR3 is CSASGGVVEKLFF. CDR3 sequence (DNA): TGCAGTGCTAGTGGGGGGGTAGTTGAAAAACTGTTTTTT.

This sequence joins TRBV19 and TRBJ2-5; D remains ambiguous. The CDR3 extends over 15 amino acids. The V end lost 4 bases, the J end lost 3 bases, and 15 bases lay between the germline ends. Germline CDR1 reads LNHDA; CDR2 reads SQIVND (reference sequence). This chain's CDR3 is CASSTGPWSKETQYF. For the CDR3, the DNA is TGTGCCAGTAGTACGGGTCCGTGGAGTAAAGAGACCCAGTACTTC.

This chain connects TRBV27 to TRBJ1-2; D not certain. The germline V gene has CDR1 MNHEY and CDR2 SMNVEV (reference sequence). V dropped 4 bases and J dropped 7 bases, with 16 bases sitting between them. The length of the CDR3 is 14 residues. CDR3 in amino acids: CASSSFELAGGYTF. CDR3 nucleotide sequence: TGTGCCAGCAGTTCTTTCGAACTGGCGGGTGGCTACACCTTC.

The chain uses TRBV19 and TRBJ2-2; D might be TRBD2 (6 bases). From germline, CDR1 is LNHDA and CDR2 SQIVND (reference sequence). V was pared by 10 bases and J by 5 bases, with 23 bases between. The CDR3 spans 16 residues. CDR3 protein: CATNGGGGTFTGELFF. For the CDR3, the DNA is TGTGCCACCAATGGAGGTGGGGGGACCTTTACCGGGGAGCTGTTTTTT.

CDR3 nucleotides: TGTGCCAGCAGCTTAGGTCAGGGGGCGAGAGAGACCCAGTACTTC. Residues: CASSLGQGARETQYF. The chain combines TRBV11-2 with TRBJ2-5, with 8 positions matching TRBD1. Germline lookup yields CDR1 SGHAT and CDR2 FQNNGV. There are 15 residues in the CDR3. V lost 1 base to trimming and J lost 4 bases; unmatched junction nucleotides: 5.

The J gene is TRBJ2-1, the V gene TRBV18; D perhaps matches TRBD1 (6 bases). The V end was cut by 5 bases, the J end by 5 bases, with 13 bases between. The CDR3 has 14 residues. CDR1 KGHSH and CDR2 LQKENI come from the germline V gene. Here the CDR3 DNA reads TGTGCCAGCTCAACCGGGACATTGCACAATGAGCAGTTCTTC. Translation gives CASSTGTLHNEQFF.